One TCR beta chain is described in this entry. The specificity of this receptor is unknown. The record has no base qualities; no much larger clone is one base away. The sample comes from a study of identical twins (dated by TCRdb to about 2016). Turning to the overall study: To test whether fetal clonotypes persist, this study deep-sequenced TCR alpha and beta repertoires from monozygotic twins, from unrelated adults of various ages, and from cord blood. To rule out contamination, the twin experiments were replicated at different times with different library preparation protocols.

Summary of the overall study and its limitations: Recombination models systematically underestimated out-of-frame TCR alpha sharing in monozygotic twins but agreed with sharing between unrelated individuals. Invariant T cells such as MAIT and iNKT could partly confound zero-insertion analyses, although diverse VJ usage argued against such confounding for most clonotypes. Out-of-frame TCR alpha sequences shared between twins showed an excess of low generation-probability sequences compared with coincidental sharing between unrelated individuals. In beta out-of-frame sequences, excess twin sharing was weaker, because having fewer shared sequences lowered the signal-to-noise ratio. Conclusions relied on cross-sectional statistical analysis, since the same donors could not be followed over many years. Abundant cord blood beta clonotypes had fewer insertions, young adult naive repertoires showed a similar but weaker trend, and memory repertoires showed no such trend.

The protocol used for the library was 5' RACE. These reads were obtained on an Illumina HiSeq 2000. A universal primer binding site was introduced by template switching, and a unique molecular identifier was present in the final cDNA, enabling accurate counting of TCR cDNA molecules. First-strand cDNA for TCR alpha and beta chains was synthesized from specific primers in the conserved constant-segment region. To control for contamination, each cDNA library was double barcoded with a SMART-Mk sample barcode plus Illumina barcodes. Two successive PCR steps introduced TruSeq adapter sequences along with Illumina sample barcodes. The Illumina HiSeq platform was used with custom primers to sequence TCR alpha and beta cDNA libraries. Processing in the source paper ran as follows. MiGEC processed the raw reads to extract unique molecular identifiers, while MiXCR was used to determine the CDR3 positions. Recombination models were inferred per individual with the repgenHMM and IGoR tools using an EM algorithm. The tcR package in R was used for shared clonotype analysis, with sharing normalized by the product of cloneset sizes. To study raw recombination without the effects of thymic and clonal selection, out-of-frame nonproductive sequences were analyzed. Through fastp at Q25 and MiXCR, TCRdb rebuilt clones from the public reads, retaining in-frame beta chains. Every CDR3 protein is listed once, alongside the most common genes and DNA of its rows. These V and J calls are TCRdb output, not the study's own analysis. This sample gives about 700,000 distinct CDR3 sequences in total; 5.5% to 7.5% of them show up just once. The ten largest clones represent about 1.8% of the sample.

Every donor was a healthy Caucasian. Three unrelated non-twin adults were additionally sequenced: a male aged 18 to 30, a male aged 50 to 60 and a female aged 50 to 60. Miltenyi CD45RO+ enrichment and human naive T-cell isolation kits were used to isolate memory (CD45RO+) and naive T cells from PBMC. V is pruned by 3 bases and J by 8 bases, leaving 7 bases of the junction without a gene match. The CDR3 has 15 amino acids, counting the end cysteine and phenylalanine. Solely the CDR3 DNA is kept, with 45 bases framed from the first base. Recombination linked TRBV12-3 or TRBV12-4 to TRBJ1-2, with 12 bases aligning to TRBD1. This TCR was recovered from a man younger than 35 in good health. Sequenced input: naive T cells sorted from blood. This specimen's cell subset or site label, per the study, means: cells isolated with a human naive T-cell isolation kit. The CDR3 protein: CASSFTGQGAQGYTF. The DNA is TGTGCCAGCAGTTTCACGGGACAGGGGGCCCAGGGCTACACCTTC.